Listed below are T cell receptor beta chains from one sample, sequenced in a study of control samples from healthy donors and cancer patients. Data came from immunoSEQ multiplex PCR; TCRdb stores just in-frame clones and leaves some out. The sample includes 98,000 or so clones, roughly four fifths of them seen just once. Sequenced material: blood. The receptors here all came from a man aged 55 to 70 in good health. The conserved cysteine and the conserved F or W are not part of the CDR3 here.

TRBJ2-2 TRBV18 ASSRRTGELF
TRBJ1-2 TRBV5-6 ASSSQGVGDYGYT
TRBJ1-3 TRBV10-1 ASSERQVRSGNTIY
TRBJ1-5 TRBV20-1 SASPGGRNNQPQH
TRBJ2-3 TRBV7-8 ASTRQAGLGDTQY
TRBJ2-7 TRBV19 ANSVRAISYEQY
TRBJ2-7 TRBV5-1 ASSRGATPYEQY
TRBJ1-6 TRBV9 ASSFESSYNSPLH
TRBJ2-1 TRBV6-4 ASSDSTRGRYNEQF
TRBJ2-7 TRBV4-1 ASSQEPSYEQY
TRBJ2-3 TRBV4-2 ASSQELETSGGRTDTQY
TRBJ1-4 TRBV3-1/TRBV3-2 ASSQDYGENEKLF
TRBJ2-1 TRBV12-5 ASAPGRKSYNEQF
TRBJ1-1 TRBV9 ASTSGDGNTEAF
TRBJ2-2 TRBV24-1 ATSDLATVNTGELF